The 7 T cell receptor beta chains given below trace back to one sample, sequenced in a study of cytomegalovirus exposure and HLA in healthy donors. Researchers ran the PCR with 60 Vbeta and 13 Jbeta primers. Repertoires were generated with immunoSEQ multiplex PCR, while TCRdb's copy carries only in-frame clones and drops some. The sample shows roughly 190,000 clones, roughly 9.5% of them seen only once. Sequencing used PBMCs. Every receptor here comes from a woman in her 30s in good health and CMV-seropositive.

The chain combines TRBV10-2 with TRBJ1-1; D unclear. The CDR3 has 14 residues. The germline V gene has CDR1 WSHSY and CDR2 SAAADI. With 2 bases removed from V and 2 bases from J, the gap between germline ends came to 9 bases. The CDR3 DNA sequence: TGCGCCAGCAGTGAGGTTAGACTTAACACTGAAGCTTTCTTT. Translating gives CASSEVRLNTEAFF.

The gene calls are TRBV10-3 and TRBJ1-4; D might be TRBD1 (5 bases). This CDR3 comprises 13 residues. Germline V gene data show CDR1 as ENHRY and CDR2 as SYGVKD. Trimming removed 4 bases from V and 6 bases from J, with 9 bases in between. DNA of the CDR3: TGTGCCATCAGTGTGACGGGGGATGAAAAACTGTTTTTT. It yields the protein CAISVTGDEKLFF.

The chain combines TRBV6-1 with TRBJ1-3; TRBD1 matches at 7 bases. Germline CDR1 MNHNS, CDR2 SASEGT. Germline trimming cut 7 bases from V and 1 base from J; bases unmatched to any gene: 1. The CDR3 has 13 amino acids. As DNA, the CDR3 is TGTGCCAGCACCAGGGGGTCTGGAAACACCATATATTTT. Encoded protein: CASTRGSGNTIYF.

This clone appeared a few times. The chain links TRBV27 to TRBJ2-7; 12 nucleotides line up with TRBD2. The V gene's germline CDR1 is MNHEY and CDR2 SMNVEV (reference sequence). The length of the CDR3 is 15 residues. V dropped 5 bases and J dropped 3; count of bases not matched to a gene: 5. CDR3 nucleotide sequence: TGTGCCAGCAGTCTAGCGGGAGGGCCTTTCTACGAGCAGTACTTC. Translating gives CASSLAGGPFYEQYF.

This clone turned up a few times. The chain uses TRBV7-9 and TRBJ1-4; 10 bases are shared with TRBD1. From germline, CDR1 is SEHNR and CDR2 FQNEAQ (reference sequence). This CDR3 spans 16 amino acids. Trimming at V came to 5 bases and at J to 10 bases, leaving 13 bases not matched to a gene. CDR3 region: CASSPTIGTGEGKLFF. CDR3 in DNA: TGTGCCAGCAGCCCCACGATCGGGACAGGGGAGGGAAAACTGTTTTTT.

A few counts support this clone. The chain links TRBV7-6 to TRBJ2-1; 9 nucleotides match TRBD2. The CDR3 extends over 17 amino acids. The germline V gene encodes CDR1 SGHVS and CDR2 FNYEAQ. The J segment lost 2 bases and the V segment lost 1 base, leaving 6 bases of the junction unmatched. CDR3 DNA: TGTGCCAGCAGCTTAGGGGGAGGCGGGAGGGCCTACAATGAGCAGTTCTTC. Residues: CASSLGGGGRAYNEQFF. The variable domain in full, with the rest retrieved from reference TRBV7-6 and TRBJ2-1, is GAGVSQSPRYKVTKRGQDVALRCDPISGHVSLYWYRQALGQGPEFLTYFNYEAQQDKSGLPNDRFSAERPEGSISTLTIQRTEQRDSAMYRCASSLGGGGRAYNEQFFGPGTRLTVL.

V and J are TRBV5-1 and TRBJ2-3; TRBD2 agrees at 7 bases. The CDR3 runs 15 residues. CDR1 SGHRS and CDR2 YFSETQ come from the germline V gene. The V and J ends lost 5 bases and 4 bases, in that order; junction bases with no gene match: 10. CDR3 protein: CASRTSGEGPDTQYF. The CDR3 nucleotides read TGCGCCAGCAGGACGTCGGGGGAGGGCCCAGATACGCAGTATTTT.